These T cell receptor beta chains were read from a single sample in a study of OX40 agonist ivuxolimab in advanced cancers. Produced via immunoSEQ multiplex PCR; TCRdb's table is partial and in-frame only. This sample carries fewer than 65,000 clones, around nine tenths of them seen once, and the ten largest clones take 1.1%. The material sequenced was CD4+ or CD8+ T cells sorted from blood, taken in a trial of the OX40 agonist ivuxolimab. These receptors originate from an adult with an advanced solid tumor such as melanoma, head and neck, liver or kidney cancer. CDR3s include the opening cysteine and the closing phenylalanine or tryptophan. D genes are given only for firm matches. Size values are once, few and many counts, or a class for expanded clones, and some rows have none.

V gene: TRBV14; D gene: .; J gene: TRBJ2-7; clone size: medium-sized; CDR3 DNA: TGTGCCAGCAGCCAACTGGACAACCTCTACGAGCAGTACTTC; CDR3 protein: CASSQLDNLYEQYF
V gene: TRBV29-1; D gene: TRBD2; J gene: TRBJ2-1; clone size: .; CDR3 DNA: TGCAGCGTTGAGGGCGGGAGGGCCGGTAATGAGCAGTTCTTC; CDR3 protein: CSVEGGRAGNEQFF
V gene: TRBV27; D gene: .; J gene: TRBJ1-1; clone size: once; CDR3 DNA: TGTGCCAGCAGTTTATTGGGAAGAGGGAACACTGAAGCTTTCTTT; CDR3 protein: CASSLLGRGNTEAFF
V gene: TRBV5-1; D gene: .; J gene: TRBJ2-1; clone size: once; CDR3 DNA: TGCGCCAGCAGCTTGGATGGCAGGGACTACAATGAGCAGTTCTTC; CDR3 protein: CASSLDGRDYNEQFF
V gene: TRBV7-3; D gene: .; J gene: TRBJ2-3; clone size: .; CDR3 DNA: TGTGCCAGCAGCTTTTCCCCGGGGTCGGGCGCAGATACGCAGTATTTT; CDR3 protein: CASSFSPGSGADTQYF
V gene: TRBV7-2; D gene: .; J gene: TRBJ1-3; clone size: .; CDR3 DNA: TGTGCCAGCAGCTTTAGGGTCCAGCGTAGTAGTAGGGGAAACACCATATATTTT; CDR3 protein: CASSFRVQRSSRGNTIYF
V gene: TRBV18; D gene: .; J gene: TRBJ1-4; clone size: once; CDR3 DNA: TGTGCCAGCTCACCGAGTCGGGAAAAACTGTTTTTT; CDR3 protein: CASSPSREKLFF
V gene: TRBV6-5; D gene: TRBD1; J gene: TRBJ2-7; clone size: once; CDR3 DNA: TGTGCCAGCAGTTACGGGACAGGGGGCGAGCAGTACTTC; CDR3 protein: CASSYGTGGEQYF
V gene: TRBV7-9; D gene: .; J gene: TRBJ2-5; clone size: .; CDR3 DNA: TGTGCCAGCAGCCCCACGCCGACTAGTTCGGAGACCCAGTACTTC; CDR3 protein: CASSPTPTSSETQYF
V gene: TRBV5-1; D gene: TRBD1; J gene: TRBJ2-5; clone size: .; CDR3 DNA: TGCGCCAGCAGCCAAACCGGGACAGGGGAAGAGACCCAGTACTTC; CDR3 protein: CASSQTGTGEETQYF
V gene: TRBV5-4; D gene: .; J gene: TRBJ1-1; clone size: .; CDR3 DNA: TGTGCCAGCAGCCTGGTGGGGCTGAACACTGAAGCTTTCTTT; CDR3 protein: CASSLVGLNTEAFF
V gene: TRBV7-6; D gene: TRBD1; J gene: TRBJ2-3; clone size: .; CDR3 DNA: TGTGCCAGCAGCGACATCCGGGACAGGGGCCCAGATACGCAGTATTTT; CDR3 protein: CASSDIRDRGPDTQYF
V gene: TRBV4-2; D gene: .; J gene: TRBJ1-4; clone size: .; CDR3 DNA: TGTGCCAGCAGCCAAGATCTGACCGGGGGTTGGGAAAAACTGTTTTTT; CDR3 protein: CASSQDLTGGWEKLFF
V gene: TRBV6-1; D gene: .; J gene: TRBJ2-5; clone size: .; CDR3 DNA: TGTGCCAGCAGTGGACTGTACTCAGAGACCCAGTACTTC; CDR3 protein: CASSGLYSETQYF
V gene: TRBV19; D gene: .; J gene: TRBJ2-3; clone size: .; CDR3 DNA: TGTGCCAGTAGTATGTCAGGGTTCCCTCCAGATACGCAGTATTTT; CDR3 protein: CASSMSGFPPDTQYF
V gene: TRBV18; D gene: TRBD2; J gene: TRBJ2-5; clone size: .; CDR3 DNA: TGTGCCAGCTCCGGGACTAGTGAGACCCAGTACTTC; CDR3 protein: CASSGTSETQYF
V gene: TRBV19; D gene: .; J gene: TRBJ1-2; clone size: .; CDR3 DNA: TGTGCCAGTAGTATAAATGAGCTCAGCTATGGCTACACCTTC; CDR3 protein: CASSINELSYGYTF
V gene: TRBV30; D gene: .; J gene: TRBJ2-2; clone size: .; CDR3 DNA: TGTGCCTGGAGTGTACCCCATGGGGGGTACCAATCGAACACCGGGGAGCTGTTTTTT; CDR3 protein: CAWSVPHGGYQSNTGELFF
V gene: TRBV10-1; D gene: .; J gene: TRBJ2-1; clone size: .; CDR3 DNA: TGCGCCAGCAGAAGGGACCACGACAATGAGCAGTTCTTC; CDR3 protein: CASRRDHDNEQFF
V gene: TRBV10-3; D gene: .; J gene: TRBJ2-3; clone size: .; CDR3 DNA: TGTGCCATAGGCGGGGATATGTGGGATACGCAGTATTTT; CDR3 protein: CAIGGDMWDTQYF
V gene: TRBV28; D gene: .; J gene: TRBJ1-3; clone size: .; CDR3 DNA: TGTGCCAGCAGTCTGCTTTTCAGGGGAGGAAACACCATATATTTT; CDR3 protein: CASSLLFRGGNTIYF
V gene: TRBV28; D gene: .; J gene: TRBJ1-1; clone size: .; CDR3 DNA: TGTGCCAGCAGTTACCGGGGCGAAGCTTTCTTT; CDR3 protein: CASSYRGEAFF
V gene: TRBV6-6; D gene: .; J gene: TRBJ2-1; clone size: .; CDR3 DNA: TGTGCCAGCAAGGGTGGAAGCGGATCCGAGCCGTTCTTC; CDR3 protein: CASKGGSGSEPFF
V gene: TRBV4-1; D gene: TRBD1; J gene: TRBJ1-1; clone size: once; CDR3 DNA: TGCGCCAGCAGCTGGCCGCGGGACAGGGGGGGGAACACTGAAGCTTTCTTT; CDR3 protein: CASSWPRDRGGNTEAFF
V gene: TRBV21-1; D gene: .; J gene: TRBJ2-7; clone size: .; CDR3 DNA: TGTGCCAGCTCCGATCCCGGGACTAGCCCCTACGAGCAGTACTTC; CDR3 protein: CASSDPGTSPYEQYF
V gene: TRBV5-1; D gene: TRBD1; J gene: TRBJ2-6; clone size: .; CDR3 DNA: TGCGCCAGCACCCGGGACAGGGGTGATCTGGGGCCAATGGACCTGACTTTC; CDR3 protein: CASTRDRGDLGPMDLTF
V gene: TRBV9; D gene: .; J gene: TRBJ1-2; clone size: few; CDR3 DNA: TGTGCCAGCAGCGTAGGAGGCAGGGTTAACTATGGCTACACCTTC; CDR3 protein: CASSVGGRVNYGYTF
V gene: TRBV11-2; D gene: TRBD2; J gene: TRBJ2-2; clone size: once; CDR3 DNA: TGTGCCAGCAGCTTAGGGACTAGCGGTCGTGGCGGGGAGCTGTTTTTT; CDR3 protein: CASSLGTSGRGGELFF
V gene: TRBV2; D gene: .; J gene: TRBJ2-7; clone size: .; CDR3 DNA: TGTGCCAGCAGTGAGATACAGGGTTCTATGGACGAGCAGTACTTC; CDR3 protein: CASSEIQGSMDEQYF
V gene: TRBV5-1; D gene: .; J gene: TRBJ1-5; clone size: once; CDR3 DNA: TGCGCCAGCAGCCTATCCGGCCAGCCCCAGCATTTT; CDR3 protein: CASSLSGQPQHF
V gene: TRBV4-1; D gene: TRBD2; J gene: TRBJ2-7; clone size: once; CDR3 DNA: TGCGCCAGCAGCCAAGATTTGGTGGCGGGAGGACTCTTGGGGGAGCAGTACTTC; CDR3 protein: CASSQDLVAGGLLGEQYF
V gene: TRBV7-2; D gene: .; J gene: TRBJ1-3; clone size: once; CDR3 DNA: TGTGCCAGCAGACAGGTTTCTGGAAACACCATATATTTT; CDR3 protein: CASRQVSGNTIYF
V gene: TRBV19; D gene: .; J gene: TRBJ2-2; clone size: .; CDR3 DNA: TGTGCCAGTAGTATAGTCGGGGAGCTGTTTTTT; CDR3 protein: CASSIVGELFF
V gene: TRBV15; D gene: TRBD2; J gene: TRBJ2-1; clone size: .; CDR3 DNA: TGTGCCACCAGCAATAAACTAGCGGGAGTAGGCAATGAGCAGTTCTTC; CDR3 protein: CATSNKLAGVGNEQFF
V gene: TRBV18; D gene: .; J gene: TRBJ1-4; clone size: .; CDR3 DNA: TGTGCCAGCTCACCACCATACACTGGATTAACGGAACTGTTTTTT; CDR3 protein: CASSPPYTGLTELFF
V gene: TRBV5-4; D gene: .; J gene: TRBJ2-7; clone size: .; CDR3 DNA: TGTGCCAGCAGCTTGGCGAAACTCCGGGACGGCTACGAGCAGTACTTC; CDR3 protein: CASSLAKLRDGYEQYF
V gene: TRBV6-5; D gene: .; J gene: TRBJ2-1; clone size: .; CDR3 DNA: TGTGCCAGCAGACGGACCGCCAGCTCCTACAATGAGCAGTTCTTC; CDR3 protein: CASRRTASSYNEQFF
V gene: TRBV7-9; D gene: .; J gene: TRBJ2-3; clone size: .; CDR3 DNA: TGTGCCAGCAGCTTAGTATACACAGATACGCAGTATTTT; CDR3 protein: CASSLVYTDTQYF
V gene: TRBV9; D gene: .; J gene: TRBJ2-1; clone size: .; CDR3 DNA: TGTGCCAGCAGCGTAGGCCCCTATACCTACAATGAGCAGTTCTTC; CDR3 protein: CASSVGPYTYNEQFF
V gene: TRBV18; D gene: TRBD2; J gene: TRBJ2-1; clone size: .; CDR3 DNA: TGTGCCAGCTCGCAACTAGCGGGATCTTACAATGAGCAGTTCTTC; CDR3 protein: CASSQLAGSYNEQFF
V gene: TRBV19; D gene: .; J gene: TRBJ1-4; clone size: .; CDR3 DNA: TGTGCCAGTAGAAACTCCCGGGACCGCATACTAGGTGAAAAACTGTTTTTT; CDR3 protein: CASRNSRDRILGEKLFF
V gene: TRBV6-6; D gene: .; J gene: TRBJ2-5; clone size: .; CDR3 DNA: TGTGCCAGCAGCCTGAAGAGGGAGACCCAGTACTTC; CDR3 protein: CASSLKRETQYF
V gene: TRBV10-3; D gene: .; J gene: TRBJ1-1; clone size: .; CDR3 DNA: TGTGCCATCAGTGGTGGGGGGGTAGCATTTGGGTACACTGAAGCTTTCTTT; CDR3 protein: CAISGGGVAFGYTEAFF
V gene: TRBV15; D gene: .; J gene: TRBJ2-3; clone size: .; CDR3 DNA: TGTGCCACCAGCAGAGATCTTGGGGTGGGCACAGATACGCAGTATTTT; CDR3 protein: CATSRDLGVGTDTQYF
V gene: TRBV29-1; D gene: TRBD1; J gene: TRBJ2-7; clone size: .; CDR3 DNA: TGCAGCGTTGACACCGGGACAGGAGACGGATACGAGCAGTACTTC; CDR3 protein: CSVDTGTGDGYEQYF
V gene: TRBV19; D gene: TRBD2; J gene: TRBJ2-7; clone size: once; CDR3 DNA: TGTGCCAGTAGTATGACTAGCGGGACGTTACGGCAGTACTTC; CDR3 protein: CASSMTSGTLRQYF
V gene: TRBV29-1; D gene: TRBD1; J gene: TRBJ2-1; clone size: .; CDR3 DNA: TGCAGCGTTTCCGGGACAGGGTCATACAATGAGCAGTTCTTC; CDR3 protein: CSVSGTGSYNEQFF